The TCR beta chain described here comes from a study of cytomegalovirus exposure and HLA in healthy donors. Study context: Early released data had about 80 million unique TCRs, all coming from HLA-typed donors. Study-wide results and limits: Data from an earlier analysis indicated that most TCR beta V segments were productive either about 87% or about 30% of the time. Reports state that TCR beta sequences accurately predicted most subjects' HLA-A and HLA-B alleles.

As concerns this clone: Antigen specificity is unknown.

The PCR employed 60 Vbeta primers together with 13 Jbeta primers. Profiled with immunoSEQ multiplex PCR; TCRdb holds only in-frame clones, not every one. The data contain around 120,000 clones, around 80% of them seen just once; the ten biggest clones take up approximately 0.93%. CDR1 and CDR2 from the germline V gene are MNHEY and SVGAGI. The CDR3 covers 15 residues. Germline trimming cut 11 bases from V and 0 bases from J; bases unmatched to any gene: 5. This clonotype originated in a human donor in good health. What was sequenced was PBMCs. The chain carries TRBV6-5 and TRBJ2-7; 15 bases fit TRBD2. CDR3 nucleotide sequence: TGTGCCGGGGGGACTAGCGGGGGGACCTCCTACGAGCAGTACTTC. Translated: CAGGTSGGTSYEQYF.